A selection of T cell receptor beta chains follows, all from one sample in a study of lymphopenia after photon versus proton radiotherapy. Generated by immunoSEQ multiplex PCR, the TCRdb table keeps only in-frame clones and is missing some. The table has 65,000 to 85,000 clones, around 93% seen once; the top ten hold 2.2%. The input for sequencing was peripheral blood, taken from a patient treated with photon-based radiotherapy. The receptors derive from a middle-aged woman with cholangiocarcinoma. The CDR3 runs from the conserved cysteine through the conserved F or W. D genes are given only for firm matches. Size tells how often a clone was seen (once, few, many) or the class of an expanded clone, and some rows leave it out.

len	v_gene	j_gene	d_gene	abundance	CDR3nt	CDR3aa
11	TRBV5-8	TRBJ2-1	-	few	TGTGCCAGCTGGAGTCTATATGAGCAGTTCTTC	CASWSLYEQFF
15	TRBV28	TRBJ1-6	-	once	TGTGCCAGCAGTTTCCCCCAGACGGGTACTTCACCCCTCCACTTT	CASSFPQTGTSPLHF
15	TRBV5-1	TRBJ2-7	TRBD1	-	TGCGCCAGCAATAACCTCGACAGGGGATCCTACGAGCAGTACTTC	CASNNLDRGSYEQYF
14	TRBV6-8	TRBJ1-5	-	-	TGTGCCAGCAGTTATACACAGGGTGATCAGCCCCAGCATTTT	CASSYTQGDQPQHF
15	TRBV19	TRBJ1-5	-	-	TGTGCCAGTAGTATAGACAGGGGTGGATATCAGCCCCAGCATTTT	CASSIDRGGYQPQHF
11	TRBV28	TRBJ1-1	-	-	TGTGCCAGTGCTTACGGGCGAGGAGCTTTCTTT	CASAYGRGAFF
15	TRBV27	TRBJ2-3	-	-	TGTGCCAGCAGTCCTCTGGCAGCACGGCGAGATACGCAGTATTTT	CASSPLAARRDTQYF
12	TRBV30	TRBJ2-7	-	-	TGTGCCTGGAGTGTAGGACTTTACGAGCAGTACTTC	CAWSVGLYEQYF
14	TRBV19	TRBJ2-7	TRBD2	once	TGTGCCAGTAGTTCCGGGACTAGGCGTCGGGAGCAGTACTTC	CASSSGTRRREQYF
15	TRBV27	TRBJ2-1	-	-	TGTGCCAGCAGTTTACGGCGACAGAGACACAATGAGCAGTTCTTC	CASSLRRQRHNEQFF
10	TRBV6-1	TRBJ2-7	-	-	TGTGCCAGCGGGGGGGCAGGGCTTAACTTC	CASGGAGLNF
15	TRBV30	TRBJ2-3	TRBD2	once	TGTGCCTGGAGGAGAAGCGGGAGGGGCCAAGATACGCAGTATTTT	CAWRRSGRGQDTQYF
14	TRBV6-1	TRBJ2-5	TRBD2	once	TGTGCCAGCAGCGTAGGGACTAGCGGAGAGACCCAGTACTTC	CASSVGTSGETQYF
15	TRBV25-1	TRBJ1-2	-	-	TGTGCCAGCAGTGAACAACGCATCACTAGGGATGGCTACACCTTC	CASSEQRITRDGYTF
13	TRBV5-1	TRBJ2-5	-	-	TGCGCCAGCAGTGTGGGACACACGGAGACCCAGTACTTC	CASSVGHTETQYF
15	TRBV9	TRBJ2-3	-	-	TGTGCCAGCAGCGCGGGTCCGAGTGGCACAGATACGCAGTATTTT	CASSAGPSGTDTQYF
14	TRBV19	TRBJ1-1	-	-	TGTGCCAGTAGTATTAAGGGACTGGACACTGAAGCTTTCTTT	CASSIKGLDTEAFF
15	TRBV6-1	TRBJ2-7	TRBD1	medium-sized	TGTGCCAGCGACGATCCGGGACAGGGGGGACGCGAGCAGTACTTC	CASDDPGQGGREQYF
14	TRBV7-9	TRBJ2-5	-	-	TGTGCCAGCAGCGTTCGGGACTCCCAAGAGACCCAGTACTTC	CASSVRDSQETQYF
14	TRBV4-3	TRBJ1-4	-	-	TGCGCCAGCAGGCGGGGCAGAAGGAATGAAAAACTGTTTTTT	CASRRGRRNEKLFF
15	TRBV7-9	TRBJ2-5	TRBD1	-	TGTGCCAGCAGCACGAGGGGACAGGGACAAGAGACCCAGTACTTC	CASSTRGQGQETQYF
14	TRBV2	TRBJ1-4	TRBD1	-	TGTGCCAGCATCCAACAGGGGGCAAGGGAAAAACTGTTTTTT	CASIQQGAREKLFF
16	TRBV9	TRBJ1-3	-	-	TGTGCCAGCAGCTTACCCTTCGGGGGGGGCAGGAACACCATATATTTT	CASSLPFGGGRNTIYF
19	TRBV2	TRBJ1-6	TRBD1	-	TGTGCCAGCACCCTTTCCCGGGACAGGGGACAGCCCTATAATTCACCCCTCCACTTT	CASTLSRDRGQPYNSPLHF
14	TRBV27	TRBJ2-7	-	-	TGTGCCAGCAGTCCCCGACAGAGGCGATCCGAGCAGTACTTC	CASSPRQRRSEQYF
15	TRBV10-1	TRBJ2-7	-	-	TGCGCCAGCAGCCCGAGCGGCCCCCCGCCCACCGAGCAGTACTTC	CASSPSGPPPTEQYF
14	TRBV7-2	TRBJ2-5	-	-	TGTGCCAGCAGCTTAGGCGGGTACCAAGAGACCCAGTACTTC	CASSLGGYQETQYF
14	TRBV10-3	TRBJ2-1	TRBD2	-	TGTGCAATCAGCACTAGCGGGAGTCGGGATGAGCAGTTCTTC	CAISTSGSRDEQFF
21	TRBV4-2	TRBJ2-7	TRBD2	-	TGTGCCAGCAGCCGGAAGATAGGGAGGAGTGGCGGGAGGGCCAGATCGGACGAGCAGTACTTC	CASSRKIGRSGGRARSDEQYF
13	TRBV6-5	TRBJ1-1	TRBD1	-	TGTGCCAGCAGCCCGGGACAGCCTAACAAAGCTTTCTTT	CASSPGQPNKAFF
14	TRBV10-2	TRBJ2-3	-	-	TGCGCCAGCAGTACCGCCCCAAGCACAGATACGCAGTATTTT	CASSTAPSTDTQYF
13	TRBV9	TRBJ2-7	-	-	TGTGCCAGCAGCTCTCCCGGGAGAAGCGAGCAGTACTTC	CASSSPGRSEQYF
13	TRBV28	TRBJ1-5	-	-	TGTGCCAGCGGGACGTCGGTGGATCAGCCCCAGCATTTT	CASGTSVDQPQHF
12	TRBV2	TRBJ1-2	TRBD1	-	TGTGCCAGCAGTGGGACAGGGTCTGGCTACGCCTTC	CASSGTGSGYAF
16	TRBV6-1	TRBJ2-7	-	-	TGTGCCAGCAGTGACCCGTACAGAATTCGCCCCTACGAGCAGTACTTC	CASSDPYRIRPYEQYF
17	TRBV7-8	TRBJ2-3	TRBD2	-	TGTGCCAGCAGCCGCCACATAGCGGGAGCCCCCACAGATACGCAGTATTTT	CASSRHIAGAPTDTQYF
13	TRBV7-6	TRBJ2-1	-	-	TGTGCCAGCAGCTTGCTAGAGGGATATGAGCAGTTCTTC	CASSLLEGYEQFF